This T cell receptor (beta chain) originates from a study of CD8 T cells in ankylosing spondylitis. Trimming removed 0 bases at V and 9 bases at J, with 18 bases between. The CDR3 runs 15 residues. Germline V gene lookup returns CDR1 LGHDT and CDR2 YNNKEL (reference sequence). TCRdb used MiXCR to reprocess the 5' RACE reads, holding one entry per CDR3 protein. The sample lists roughly 190,000 distinct CDR3 sequences, 9.5% to 15% occurring once. The TCR originated in a male donor with ankylosing spondylitis or in good health (not recorded which). The rearrangement links TRBV3-1 to TRBJ2-7; D not certain. The sample taken for sequencing was blood, either unsorted or a sorted T cell fraction (not recorded which). The CDR3 DNA reads TGTGCCAGCAGCCAAGATTACAGAAGCCTACCAGGGCAGTACTTC. This codes for CASSQDYRSLPGQYF.